This TCR beta chain originates from a study of shared clonotypes between healthy human individuals. General study points: A few donors shared approximately 5% of their naive CD4 clonotypes. Generation of non-shared clonotypes was less probable than generation of clonotypes shared by all four donors.

To note about this clone: The target antigen is unknown.

CDR3 length equals 16 residues. Germline V CDR1 and CDR2: SGHTA, FQGNSA. J gave up 2 bases and V 6 bases, and 10 bases lay outside the gene matches. Every subset's genomic DNA went evenly onto several immunoSEQ plates. The sorted-subset replicate PCRs were given about 210 ng DNA, which is 25,000 to 35,000 T cell genomes. Repertoires were generated with immunoSEQ multiplex PCR, while TCRdb's copy carries only in-frame clones and drops some. The sample shows 1.5 million to 1.9 million clones, under 99% of them seen only once. This TCR derives from a young man in good health. Sequencing was carried out using naive CD4+ T cells sorted from blood. Stated subset: CD45RA+ positively selected. The chain recombines TRBV7-2 with TRBJ2-5, with TRBD2 matching over 9 bases. The CDR3 coding sequence is TGTGCCAGCAGTCGGACCCGGCTAGCGGGGCAAGAGACCCAGTACTTC. The encoded protein is CASSRTRLAGQETQYF. Drawing the rest from reference TRBV7-2 and TRBJ2-5, the complete variable domain is GAGVSQSPSNKVTEKGKDVELRCDPISGHTALYWYRQSLGQGLEFLIYFQGNSAPDKSGLPSDRFSAERTGGSVSTLTIQRTQQEDSAVYLCASSRTRLAGQETQYFGPGTRLLVL.